The T cell receptor (beta chain) described here comes from a study of T cell changes during pregnancy in multiple sclerosis. The CDR3 has 13 residues. CDR1 and CDR2 from the germline V gene are SNHLY and FYNNEI. Trimming took off 11 bases at V and 0 bases at J, with 13 bases between the two ends. The repertoire was sequenced with immunoSEQ multiplex PCR; TCRdb's copy has only in-frame clones and lacks some. The sample carries approximately 40,000 clones, about 87% recorded once. The rearrangement uses TRBV2 and TRBJ1-1; D ambiguous. The source material was peripheral blood, sampled in the first trimester of pregnancy. This clonotype originated in a female donor in good health, enrolled as a control in a pregnancy study. The CDR3 loop is CAGTEGMNTEAFF. In nucleotides, the CDR3 is TGTGCCGGCACGGAGGGCATGAACACTGAAGCTTTCTTT.